This TCR beta chain was documented in a study of blood T cell repertoires in COVID-19. With V trimmed by 0 bases and J by 7 bases, 3 bases remained unmatched. The CDR3 is made up of 15 amino acids. The germline V gene encodes CDR1 KGHSH and CDR2 LQKENI. The table came from immunoSEQ multiplex PCR; TCRdb's copy has only in-frame clones and leaves some out. Of roughly 300,000 clones in the sample, more than 75% were seen once. This chain joins TRBV18 and TRBJ2-2; 9 bases match TRBD1. This sequence originates from a man under 40 who had recovered from COVID-19. The specimen was PBMCs or T cells enriched from blood (not recorded which). In DNA, the CDR3 is TGTGCCAGCTCACCACCGGGACAGGGCTTCGGGGAGCTGTTTTTT. As protein: CASSPPGQGFGELFF.